What follows are 31 T cell receptor beta chains derived from one specimen sequenced in a study of T cells in women clearing cervical HPV infection. The assay was immunoSEQ multiplex PCR, and TCRdb's table has in-frame clones only and misses some. The sample table includes 25,000 to 30,000 clones. The sequenced sample was blood buffy coat. The receptors stem from a woman aged 18 to 69 with a cervical HPV16 infection that either progressed to CIN3+ or cleared (not recorded which).

For this clone: The missing CDR3 end, 3 residues past where the read stops, is filled in from the germline J gene. V is TRBV2 and J is TRBJ1-4; D is uncertain. Trimming left V 8 bases short and J 8 bases short, with 6 bases between. CDR1 and CDR2 from the germline V gene are SNHLY and FYNNEI. CDR3 length: 10 residues. The DNA read from the CDR3 is TGTGCCAGCCATCGGGAAAAA. The encoded protein is CASHREK. In full, the CDR3 reads CASHREKLFF.

In regard to this clone: Coverage ceases 3 residues before the CDR3 finishes, and the germline J gene fills in the end. V and J are TRBV18 and TRBJ2-2, with 7 bases lining up with TRBD1. The germline gives CDR1 KGHSH, CDR2 LQKENI. The CDR3 totals 16 residues. Incomplete CDR3 DNA: TGTGCCAGCTCACCTAGACAGGGAGCAACTAATGAAAAG. As protein: CASSPRQGATNEK. The CDR3 in its entirety is CASSPRQGATNEKLFF.

On this clone: The observed sequence ends 3 residues before the CDR3 terminus, with the missing tail filled in from the germline J gene. The J gene is TRBJ1-2, the V gene TRBV6-1; 9 nucleotides match TRBD1. V lost 4 bases, J lost 2 bases, and 8 bases stayed unmatched. Germline lookup yields CDR1 MNHNS and CDR2 SASEGT. The CDR3 sequence is 16 residues long. The CDR3 here is CASSVTGTGKNYGYTF. The sequenced part of the CDR3 DNA is TGTGCCAGCAGTGTAACTGGGACAGGGAAAAACTATGGC.

A remark on this clone: The CDR3 extends 3 residues past the end of the read, so its final part is completed from the germline J gene. J is TRBJ2-3 and V is TRBV5-6; the D gene is possibly TRBD1 (7 bases). The CDR3 sequence is 12 residues long. Germline lookup yields CDR1 SGHDT and CDR2 YYEEEE. CDR3 DNA, as far as it was read: TGTGCCAGCAGCCTAGCAGGGGGGCCG. It codes for CASSLAGGP. The entire CDR3 protein reads CASSLAGGPQYF.

In the case of this clone: The sequence runs out 3 residues before the end of the CDR3; the remainder is reconstructed from the germline J gene. This chain connects TRBV20-1 to TRBJ2-3; 9 bases line up with TRBD2. V trimming: 6 bases; J trimming: 3 bases; junction bases outside the gene matches: 7. The V gene's germline CDR1 is DFQATT and CDR2 SNEGSKA (reference sequence). This CDR3 comprises 14 residues. The DNA read from the CDR3 is TGCAGTGCATGGCCTAGCGGGGAAACAGATACG. Protein product: CSAWPSGETDT. The CDR3 as a whole reads CSAWPSGETDTQYF.

Turning to this clone: The read stops 3 residues short of the end of the CDR3; the missing end is completed from the germline J gene. V is TRBV12-3 or TRBV12-4 and J is TRBJ2-5, with 12 nucleotides matching TRBD2. Trimming took 6 bases from V and 6 from J; bases not matched to a gene: 8. The CDR3 has 15 residues. This CDR3 reads CASSTTSGRRKTQYF. CDR3 DNA, as far as it was read: TGTGCCAGCAGCACGACTAGCGGGAGAAGAAAGACC.

Details on this clone: The read terminates 3 residues before the CDR3 end, so the remaining end is supplied by the germline J gene. The genes are TRBV5-6 and TRBJ2-7; D possibly corresponds to TRBD2 (6 bases). This CDR3 region has 13 residues. Germline assignment: CDR1 SGHDT and CDR2 YYEEEE. V lost 2 bases and J lost 3, with 9 bases in between. The CDR3 bases that were read are TGTGCCAGCAGCTTCTGGGGGGACTACGAG. This translates into CASSFWGDYE. The CDR3 in full is CASSFWGDYEQYF.

For this clone: The CDR3 end lies 3 residues beyond the end of the read and is filled in from the germline J gene. The rearrangement joins TRBV12-3 or TRBV12-4 to TRBJ1-1, with 7 bases fitting TRBD1. This CDR3 region has 15 residues. V trimming: 5 bases; J trimming: 1 base; junction bases outside the gene matches: 7. The CDR3 region is CASSHRGLGNTEAFF. The sequenced part of the CDR3 DNA is TGTGCCAGCAGTCACAGGGGACTAGGGAACACTGAA.

The CDR3 DNA, read in part, is TGTGCCAGCAGTGAAGCGGTTGACAGGGGTTCCTATCAGCCC. Its translation: CASSEAVDRGSYQP. The CDR3 in its entirety is CASSEAVDRGSYQPQHF. V and J are TRBV6-1 and TRBJ1-5, with 8 bases that match TRBD1. The read is 3 residues too short to cover the CDR3 end, so that end is filled in from the germline J gene. Germline CDR1 is MNHNS and CDR2 is SASEGT. The CDR3 contains 17 residues. V was pared by 0 bases and J by 5 bases, with 9 bases of the junction left unmatched.

Comments on this clone: The observed sequence ends 3 residues before the CDR3 terminus, with the missing tail filled in from the germline J gene. V and J are TRBV7-9 and TRBJ1-4; the match to TRBD1 covers 8 bases. V lost 5 bases to trimming and J lost 6 bases; unmatched junction nucleotides: 8. CDR3 length: 15 residues. Germline loops: CDR1 SEHNR, CDR2 FQNEAQ (reference sequence). The CDR3 sequence is CASSIGQGFYEKLFF. The CDR3 DNA, read in part, is TGTGCCAGCAGCATAGGACAGGGCTTTTATGAAAAA.

About this clone itself: A read error may account for a junction end that differs from germline. The CDR3 extends 3 residues past the end of the read, so its final part is completed from the germline J gene. The genes are TRBV7-7 and TRBJ2-2; D possibly corresponds to TRBD1 (6 bases). Germline-derived CDR1 and CDR2 are SSHAT and FNYEAQ (reference sequence). This CDR3 region has 14 residues. CDR3 region: CASSLVQGPGELFF. CDR3 bases read: TGTGCTAGCAGCTTAGTACAGGGTCCCGGGGAG.

A word on this clone: The CDR3 end is not reached by the read, which stops 3 residues before it; the germline J gene fills it in. V gene TRBV7-2 combines with J gene TRBJ1-4, with a weak D call TRBD1 (5 bases). Germline loops: CDR1 SGHTA, CDR2 FQGNSA. The CDR3 has 15 residues. The V and J ends lost 1 base and 5 bases respectively, with 11 bases between them. CDR3 protein: CASSLVGGNNEKLFF. CDR3 DNA (partial): TGTGCCAGCAGCTTAGTCGGGGGGAACAATGAAAAA.

Comment on this clone: With the read ending 3 residues before the CDR3 end, the germline J gene is used to fill in that end. V gene TRBV12-3 or TRBV12-4 combines with J gene TRBJ2-6; 7 bases match TRBD1. J gave up 0 bases and V 5 bases, and 7 bases lay outside the gene matches. The CDR3 length is 17 residues. The sequenced part of the CDR3 DNA is TGTGCCAGCAGTGCAAGACAGGGCCTCTCTGGGGCCAACGTC. This encodes CASSARQGLSGANV. The full CDR3 is CASSARQGLSGANVLTF.

Turning to this clone: Sequencing ends 3 residues short of the CDR3 end; the germline J gene provides the rest. This chain joins TRBV19 and TRBJ1-6; 7 positions agree with TRBD1. J lost 8 bases, V lost 7 bases, and 8 bases had no gene match. The CDR3 totals 14 residues. Germline-derived CDR1 and CDR2 are LNHDA and SQIVND (reference sequence). CDR3 sequence: CASTKTGPHSPLHF. The covered CDR3 bases are TGTGCCAGTACCAAGACAGGGCCGCATTCACCC. Combining the CDR3 with reference TRBV19 and TRBJ1-6 gives the whole variable domain DGGITQSPKYLFRKEGQNVTLSCEQNLNHDAMYWYRQDPGQGLRLIYYSQIVNDFQKGDIAEGYSVSREKKESFPLTVTSAQKNPTAFYLCASTKTGPHSPLHFGNGTRLTVT.

This CDR3 reads CSATGTAPGTADTQYF. The sequenced CDR3 bases are TGCAGCGCCACGGGGACTGCCCCAGGGACGGCAGATACG. The V gene is TRBV29-1, the J gene TRBJ2-3, with TRBD2 as a possible D gene (6 bases). The read ends 3 residues shy of where the CDR3 ends; the end is completed using the germline J gene. The germline V gene has CDR1 SQVTM and CDR2 ANQGSEA. The CDR3 totals 16 residues. V lost 7 bases, J lost 4 bases, and 24 bases lay in between.

About this clone: The read ends 3 residues shy of where the CDR3 ends; the end is completed using the germline J gene. The rearrangement joins TRBV7-3 to TRBJ2-4; D is perhaps TRBD1 (6 bases). The germline CDR1 and CDR2 sequences are SGHTA and FQGTGA. CDR3 length: 13 amino acids. The CDR3 bases that were read are TGTGCCAGCAGCGCAGGGGAAGAAGGGATT. Its protein product is CASSAGEEGI. The entire CDR3 sequence reads CASSAGEEGIQYF.

With respect to this clone: The CDR3 end lies 3 residues beyond the end of the read and is filled in from the germline J gene. V is TRBV7-2 and J is TRBJ2-1; D is uncertain. This CDR3 spans 14 amino acids. Germline CDR1 SGHTA, CDR2 FQGNSA. The ends were cut back, 5 bases at V and 8 bases at J, with 16 bases in the middle. The CDR3 protein is CASSQRHSYDEQFF. Partial CDR3 DNA: TGTGCCAGCAGCCAACGACACAGTTACGATGAG.

With regard to this clone: The CDR3 goes on 3 residues after the read ends, and that part is filled in from the germline J gene. The J gene is TRBJ2-1, the V gene TRBV5-8, with 8 bases matching TRBD1. From germline, CDR1 is SGHTS and CDR2 YDEGEE. The length of the CDR3 is 15 residues. Trimming at V came to 8 bases and at J to 8 bases, leaving 15 bases not matched to a gene. The DNA read from the CDR3 is TGTGCCAGTCCCCGGGCTAGCAGGGGGCCCTATGAG. Protein sequence: CASPRASRGPYE. The complete CDR3 protein is CASPRASRGPYEQFF.

This clone ranks as medium-sized in terms of frequency. With the read ending 3 residues before the CDR3 end, the germline J gene is used to fill in that end. The chain couples TRBV30 to TRBJ2-4; 9 nucleotides match TRBD2. Germline V CDR1 and CDR2: GTSNPN, SVGIG (reference sequence). The CDR3 has 14 residues. V trimming: 3 bases; J trimming: 0 bases; junction bases outside the gene matches: 0. The chain's CDR3 is CAWRLAGAKNIQYF. CDR3 DNA (partial): TGTGCCTGGAGACTAGCGGGAGCCAAAAACATT.

The CDR3 protein is CASSSTSGGKGTQYF. The CDR3 bases that were read are TGTGCCAGCAGCTCAACTAGCGGGGGGAAGGGTACG. The V and J genes are TRBV7-2 and TRBJ2-3; 12 positions agree with TRBD2. The sequenced fragment ends 3 residues before the CDR3 boundary, so the rest is inferred from the germline J gene. The CDR3 sequence is 15 residues long. The germline V gene has CDR1 SGHTA and CDR2 FQGNSA. V gave up 4 bases and J gave up 8 bases; unmatched junction bases: 7.

Concerning this clone itself: The CDR3 end falls 3 residues outside the read, so it is completed with the germline J gene. V is TRBV7-8 and J is TRBJ2-3; no clear D gene. The CDR3 length is 15 residues. Germline V gives CDR1 SGHVS, CDR2 FQNEAQ. Trimming removed 6 bases at V and 1 base at J, with 14 bases between. The part of the CDR3 DNA that was read is TGTGCCAGCAGTCGCTTGGCCGATCGCACAGATACG. This gives the protein CASSRLADRTDT. The CDR3, in full, reads CASSRLADRTDTQYF.

On this clone itself: The read ends 3 residues shy of where the CDR3 ends; the end is completed using the germline J gene. This chain uses TRBV20-1 with TRBJ1-2; the match to TRBD1 covers 9 bases. V was clipped by 2 bases and J by 5 bases; unmatched bases: 6. The germline gives CDR1 DFQATT, CDR2 SNEGSKA (reference sequence). This CDR3 has 14 amino acids. The CDR3 sequence: CSARPQGARYGYTF. The CDR3 bases that were read are TGCAGTGCTAGACCACAGGGGGCACGTTATGGC.

A word on this clone: The DNA ends 3 residues before the CDR3 does, and the rest of the CDR3 is filled in from the germline J gene. The J gene is TRBJ2-3, the V gene TRBV6-2 or TRBV6-3; D is ambiguous. This CDR3 spans 13 amino acids. Germline loops: CDR1 MNHEY, CDR2 SVGEGT. Trimming removed 10 bases from V and 0 bases from J, with 11 bases in between. CDR3 bases read: TGTGCCACGTCCAGTACAAGCACAGATACG. Translation gives CATSSTSTDT. The whole CDR3 is CATSSTSTDTQYF.

Comments on this clone: The read ends 3 residues shy of where the CDR3 ends; the end is completed using the germline J gene. The identical CDR3 is also encoded by other nucleotide sequences in the sample. This chain links TRBV7-6 with TRBJ1-3; D ambiguous. CDR3 length: 16 amino acids. The germline V gene encodes CDR1 SGHVS and CDR2 FNYEAQ. Trimming stripped 0 bases from V and 2 bases from J, with 11 bases between. This CDR3 is CASSLARAETGNTIYF. Partial CDR3 DNA: TGTGCCAGCAGCTTAGCGAGGGCAGAAACTGGAAACACC.

On this clone: From the germline J gene comes the end of the CDR3, since the read stops 3 residues before it. The chain couples TRBV7-2 to TRBJ1-2; TRBD1 aligns across 7 bases. Germline V CDR1 and CDR2: SGHTA, FQGNSA. The CDR3 totals 14 residues. Trimming at V came to 2 bases and at J to 6 bases, leaving 6 bases not matched to a gene. The CDR3 is CASSLRQGGHGYTF. The part of the CDR3 DNA that was read is TGTGCCAGCAGCTTAAGGCAGGGGGGTCATGGC.

Points on this clone: Read data end 3 residues before the CDR3 end; the end is taken from the germline J gene. This chain links TRBV19 with TRBJ2-7, with 11 bases that match TRBD2. Looked up from germline, CDR1 is LNHDA and CDR2 is SQIVND (reference sequence). J gave up 6 bases and V 5 bases, and 9 bases lay outside the gene matches. The CDR3 is made up of 15 amino acids. Partial CDR3 DNA: TGTGCCAGTAGTGTACTAGCGGGGGCCCGTTCCGAG. This sequence encodes CASSVLAGARSE. The CDR3 in full is CASSVLAGARSEQYF.

A note on this clone: The CDR3 is cut off 3 residues early in the read; its end comes from the germline J gene. The V gene is TRBV5-4, the J gene TRBJ2-1; the D gene is possibly TRBD1 (6 bases). Trimming left V 2 bases short and J 2 bases short, with 14 bases between. Germline V gene data show CDR1 as SGHNT and CDR2 as YYREEE (reference sequence). The CDR3 runs 16 residues. CDR3 sequence reads: CASSFFTGPTYNEQFF. CDR3 DNA, as far as it was read: TGTGCCAGCAGCTTCTTTACAGGGCCAACCTACAATGAG.

In regard to this clone: The observed sequence ends 3 residues before the CDR3 terminus, with the missing tail filled in from the germline J gene. The V and J genes are TRBV19 and TRBJ2-1, with TRBD2 matching 15 bases. The J segment lost 4 bases and the V segment lost 7 bases, leaving 11 bases of the junction unmatched. Germline assignment: CDR1 LNHDA and CDR2 SQIVND (reference sequence). There are 18 residues in the CDR3. CDR3 in amino acids: CASKISGTSGGRYNEQFF. The CDR3 bases that were read are TGTGCCAGTAAAATTTCCGGGACTAGCGGGGGGCGATACAATGAG. The whole variable domain, filled in from reference TRBV19 and TRBJ2-1, reads DGGITQSPKYLFRKEGQNVTLSCEQNLNHDAMYWYRQDPGQGLRLIYYSQIVNDFQKGDIAEGYSVSREKKESFPLTVTSAQKNPTAFYLCASKISGTSGGRYNEQFFGPGTRLTVL.

Notes on this clone: The read ends 3 residues shy of where the CDR3 ends; the end is completed using the germline J gene. The chain links TRBV5-1 to TRBJ2-1; weak D call: TRBD2 (5 bases). The CDR3 covers 14 residues. The germline V gene has CDR1 SGHRS and CDR2 YFSETQ. The V end lost 2 bases, the J end lost 5 bases, and 11 bases lay between the germline ends. The CDR3 sequence is CASSFSGVNNEQFF. CDR3 DNA (partial): TGCGCCAGCAGCTTTTCCGGGGTTAACAATGAG.

About this clone itself: The read stops 3 residues short of the end of the CDR3; the missing end is completed from the germline J gene. V gene TRBV19 combines with J gene TRBJ1-5, with 8 bases matching TRBD1. CDR1 and CDR2 (germline): LNHDA, SQIVND (reference sequence). The CDR3 runs 14 residues. V lost 3 bases and J lost 7; bases outside the gene matches: 5. Partial CDR3 DNA: TGTGCCAGTAGTATTGGACAGGGAAGGCAGCCC. It encodes CASSIGQGRQP. The CDR3 as a whole reads CASSIGQGRQPQHF.

Of note for this clone: With the read ending 3 residues before the CDR3 end, the germline J gene is used to fill in that end. The V call is TRBV5-1, the J call TRBJ2-3; 8 bases are shared with TRBD2. V was pared by 4 bases and J by 5 bases, with 9 bases of the junction left unmatched. The CDR3 totals 15 residues. Per germline, CDR1 SGHRS and CDR2 YFSETQ. CDR3: CASSRSGSVGDTQYF. The covered CDR3 bases are TGCGCCAGCAGCCGAAGCGGGAGCGTTGGAGATACG.